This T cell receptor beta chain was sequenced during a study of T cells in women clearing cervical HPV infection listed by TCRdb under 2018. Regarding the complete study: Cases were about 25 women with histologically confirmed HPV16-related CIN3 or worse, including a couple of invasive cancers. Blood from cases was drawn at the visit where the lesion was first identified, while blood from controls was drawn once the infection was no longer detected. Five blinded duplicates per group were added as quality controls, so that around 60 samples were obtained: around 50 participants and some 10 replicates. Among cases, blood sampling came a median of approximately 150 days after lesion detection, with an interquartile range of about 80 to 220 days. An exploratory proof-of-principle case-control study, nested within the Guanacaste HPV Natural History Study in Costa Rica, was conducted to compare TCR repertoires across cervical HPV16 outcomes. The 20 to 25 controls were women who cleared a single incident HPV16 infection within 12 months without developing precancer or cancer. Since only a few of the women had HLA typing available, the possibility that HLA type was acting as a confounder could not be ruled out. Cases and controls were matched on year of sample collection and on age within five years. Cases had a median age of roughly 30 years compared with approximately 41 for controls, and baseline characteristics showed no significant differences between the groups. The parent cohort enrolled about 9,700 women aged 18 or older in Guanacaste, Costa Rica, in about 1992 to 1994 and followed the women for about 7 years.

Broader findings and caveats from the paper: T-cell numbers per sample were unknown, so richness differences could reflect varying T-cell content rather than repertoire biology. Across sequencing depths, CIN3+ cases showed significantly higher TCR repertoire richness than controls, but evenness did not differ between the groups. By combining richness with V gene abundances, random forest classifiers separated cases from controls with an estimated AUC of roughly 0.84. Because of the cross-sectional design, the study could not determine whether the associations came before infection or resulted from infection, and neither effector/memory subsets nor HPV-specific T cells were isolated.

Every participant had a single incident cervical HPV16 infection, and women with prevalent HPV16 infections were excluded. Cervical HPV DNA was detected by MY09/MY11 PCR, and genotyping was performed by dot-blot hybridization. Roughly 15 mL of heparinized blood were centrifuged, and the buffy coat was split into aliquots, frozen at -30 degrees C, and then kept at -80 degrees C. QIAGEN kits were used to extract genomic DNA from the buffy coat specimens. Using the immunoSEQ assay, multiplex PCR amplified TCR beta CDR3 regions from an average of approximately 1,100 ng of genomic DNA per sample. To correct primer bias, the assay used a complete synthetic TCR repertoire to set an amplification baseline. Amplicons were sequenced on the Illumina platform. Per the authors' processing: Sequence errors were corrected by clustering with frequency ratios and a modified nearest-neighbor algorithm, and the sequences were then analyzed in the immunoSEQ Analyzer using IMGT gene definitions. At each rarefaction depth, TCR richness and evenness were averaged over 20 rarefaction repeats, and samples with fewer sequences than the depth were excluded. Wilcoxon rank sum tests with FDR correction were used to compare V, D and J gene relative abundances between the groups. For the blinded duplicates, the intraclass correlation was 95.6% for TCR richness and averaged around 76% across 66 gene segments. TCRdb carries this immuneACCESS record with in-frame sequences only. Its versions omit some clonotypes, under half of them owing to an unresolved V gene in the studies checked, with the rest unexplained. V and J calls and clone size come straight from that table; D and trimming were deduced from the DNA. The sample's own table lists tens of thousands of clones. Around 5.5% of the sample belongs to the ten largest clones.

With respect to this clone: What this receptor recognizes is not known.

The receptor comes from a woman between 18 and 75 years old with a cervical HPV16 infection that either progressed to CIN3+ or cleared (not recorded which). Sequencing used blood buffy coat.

The CDR3 has the sequence CASSLGRRNTEAFF. CDR3 bases read: TGTGCCAGCAGCTTGGGGCGGAGGAACACTGAA. Recombination linked TRBV5-6 to TRBJ1-1; the D gene is not confidently resolved. The read ends 3 residues shy of where the CDR3 ends; the end is completed using the germline J gene. The CDR3 has 14 amino acids, counting the end cysteine and phenylalanine. Part of the CDR3 DNA is given, 33 bases translated from base 1. CDR1 and CDR2, looked up from the germline V gene, are SGHDT and YYEEEE. Trimming takes 0 bases from V and 1 base from J, and the germline ends sit 7 bases apart.